These 24 T cell receptor beta chains were sequenced from one sample in a study of CD8+ T cells in alopecia areata. Extracted RNA was reverse transcribed into cDNA, the sequencing template. Some clones are missing from TCRdb's copy, which holds only in-frame ones; the method was immunoSEQ multiplex PCR. The sample contains some 100,000 clones, 55% to 70% of which appear only once. The material sequenced was CD4+ T cells sorted from blood. These receptors were taken from a human donor in good health.

The V gene is TRBV5-1, the J gene TRBJ1-3; TRBD1 might be the D (5 bases). CDR1 is SGHRS and CDR2 is YFSETQ in the germline V gene. The CDR3 covers 16 residues. The ends were cut back, 1 base at V and 0 bases at J, with 11 bases in the middle. The CDR3 nucleotides read TGCGCCAGCAGCTTGCCGGCCGGGGGCTCTGGAAACACCATATATTTT. Protein: CASSLPAGGSGNTIYF. Complete variable domain (other parts from reference TRBV5-1 and TRBJ1-3): KAGVTQTPRYLIKTRGQQVTLSCSPISGHRSVSWYQQTPGQGLQFLFEYFSETQRNKGNFPGRFSGRQFSNSRSEMNVSTLELGDSALYLCASSLPAGGSGNTIYFGEGSWLTVV.

The chain recombines TRBV4-1 with TRBJ1-3, with D hard to call. The CDR3 is made up of 16 amino acids. With 3 bases removed from V and 1 base from J, the gap between germline ends came to 13 bases. CDR1 is MGHRA, CDR2 YSYEKL, per germline. The CDR3: CASSHQPTESGNTIYF. In DNA form, the CDR3 reads TGCGCCAGCAGCCATCAACCTACAGAGTCTGGAAACACCATATATTTT.

The chain combines TRBV29-1 with TRBJ1-1, with D unresolved. The germline V gene has CDR1 SQVTM and CDR2 ANQGSEA. V lost 0 bases, J lost 11 bases, and 16 bases lay in between. The CDR3 extends over 13 amino acids. The CDR3: CSVEDKQPGGAFF. CDR3 DNA: TGCAGCGTTGAAGATAAGCAGCCCGGAGGGGCTTTCTTT.

This chain links TRBV30 with TRBJ2-6; D gene ambiguous. This CDR3 comprises 13 residues. CDR1 is GTSNPN and CDR2 is SVGIG in the germline V gene (reference sequence). V shed 4 bases and J shed 1 base, with 5 bases lying between them. CDR3 bases: TGTGCCTGGACAGAATCTGGGGCCAACGTCCTGACTTTC. Translation: CAWTESGANVLTF.

The CDR3 DNA follows: TGTGCCAGCAGAATAGCGGGGGCCCGAGATACGCAGTATTTT. It specifies CASRIAGARDTQYF. This chain joins TRBV27 and TRBJ2-3; 9 nucleotides align to TRBD2. This CDR3 has 14 amino acids. Germline trimming cut 6 bases from V and 5 bases from J; bases unmatched to any gene: 6. CDR1 is MNHEY and CDR2 is SMNVEV in the germline V gene (reference sequence).

The chain recombines TRBV19 with TRBJ2-3; D remains ambiguous. Between the trimmed V and J ends, which lost 5 bases and 4 bases, there was a span of 10 bases. The germline CDR1 and CDR2 sequences are LNHDA and SQIVND (reference sequence). CDR3 length equals 13 residues. CDR3: CASSLGPPDTQYF. The CDR3 DNA sequence: TGTGCCAGTAGTCTAGGTCCGCCAGATACGCAGTATTTT.

This clone was counted only a few times. The CDR3 DNA is TGCGCCAGCAGCTTGGCGGGGGAGTACAATGAGCAGTTCTTC. This codes for CASSLAGEYNEQFF. This chain uses TRBV5-1 with TRBJ2-1, with D tentatively TRBD2 (6 bases). Germline V gives CDR1 SGHRS, CDR2 YFSETQ. This CDR3 contains 14 residues. V dropped 0 bases and J dropped 4 bases, with 8 bases sitting between them. The variable domain in full, with the rest retrieved from reference TRBV5-1 and TRBJ2-1, is KAGVTQTPRYLIKTRGQQVTLSCSPISGHRSVSWYQQTPGQGLQFLFEYFSETQRNKGNFPGRFSGRQFSNSRSEMNVSTLELGDSALYLCASSLAGEYNEQFFGPGTRLTVL.

The J gene is TRBJ1-5, the V gene TRBV6-1; D is undetermined. This CDR3 has 13 residues. Germline CDR1 MNHNS, CDR2 SASEGT. The V end was cut by 5 bases, the J end by 5 bases, with 10 bases between. The CDR3 spells CASSNDPYQPQHF. Written as DNA, the CDR3 is TGTGCCAGCAGTAATGACCCATATCAGCCCCAGCATTTT.

Here the CDR3 reads CASSPSTAETQYF. CDR3 coding DNA: TGTGCCAGCTCACCCTCGACGGCGGAGACCCAGTACTTC. The rearrangement joins TRBV18 to TRBJ2-5; no definite D call. Trimming left V 3 bases short and J 5 bases short, with 10 bases between. This CDR3 has 13 amino acids. The germline CDR1 and CDR2 sequences are KGHSH and LQKENI.

The CDR3 is CASSLSWQGFIQYF. CDR3 DNA: TGTGCCAGCAGTTTATCTTGGCAGGGTTTTATTCAGTACTTC. The V gene is TRBV27, the J gene TRBJ2-4; weak D call: TRBD1 (5 bases). V lost 0 bases to trimming and J lost 10 bases, with 13 bases between them. The V gene's germline CDR1 is MNHEY and CDR2 SMNVEV (reference sequence). This CDR3 is 14 amino acids long.

The chain employs TRBV19 and TRBJ2-2; 11 positions match TRBD1. CDR1 LNHDA and CDR2 SQIVND come from the germline V gene (reference sequence). The CDR3 contains 15 residues. V shed 5 bases, J shed 4 bases, and the junction held 3 bases outside the gene matches. CDR3 amino acids: CASSGGTGGTGELFF. CDR3 in DNA: TGTGCCAGTAGTGGCGGGACAGGGGGCACCGGGGAGCTGTTTTTT.

The chain is built from TRBV5-1 and TRBJ2-5, with a tentative D call TRBD1 (6 bases). Germline V lookup: CDR1 SGHRS, CDR2 YFSETQ. The CDR3 has 14 residues. The germline V and J ends were trimmed by 4 bases and 0 bases, with 10 bases remaining between them. CDR3 in amino acids: CASSDTGYQETQYF. CDR3 coding DNA: TGCGCCAGCAGCGATACAGGGTACCAAGAGACCCAGTACTTC.

Concerning this clone itself: Other DNA sequences in this specimen translate into the identical CDR3. The chain combines TRBV30 with TRBJ1-5; no clear D gene. Trimming stripped 1 base from V and 0 bases from J, with 4 bases between. CDR1 is GTSNPN and CDR2 is SVGIG in the germline V gene (reference sequence). CDR3 length: 13 amino acids. This CDR3 reads CAWSGDSNQPQHF. The CDR3 DNA is TGTGCCTGGAGTGGGGATAGCAATCAGCCCCAGCATTTT.

This clone was seen only a few times. This rearrangement joins TRBV7-9 to TRBJ1-5, with TRBD1 as a possible D gene (5 bases). The CDR3 has 13 residues. Germline CDR1 reads SEHNR; CDR2 reads FQNEAQ (reference sequence). V was clipped by 5 bases and J by 4 bases, with 9 bases between them. In DNA, the CDR3 is TGTGCCAGCAGCGCCGAGGGGAATCAGCCCCAGCATTTT. Translated, it gives CASSAEGNQPQHF. The whole variable domain, remainder taken from reference TRBV7-9 and TRBJ1-5, is DTGVSQNPRHKITKRGQNVTFRCDPISEHNRLYWYRQTLGQGPEFLTYFQNEAQLEKSRLLSDRFSAERPKGSFSTLEIQRTEQGDSAMYLCASSAEGNQPQHFGDGTRLSIL.

The V call is TRBV30, the J call TRBJ1-1; D perhaps matches TRBD1 (5 bases). Trimming cost V 4 bases and J 5 bases, with 17 bases left between them. Per germline, CDR1 GTSNPN and CDR2 SVGIG (reference sequence). The CDR3 totals 14 residues. The CDR3 bases are TGTGCCTGGACTCGGTTGGCAGGGAGGACTGAAGCTTTCTTT. Translation: CAWTRLAGRTEAFF.

V and J are TRBV7-8 and TRBJ2-1, with D possibly matching TRBD1 (6 bases). Germline CDR1 and CDR2: SGHVS and FQNEAQ. The length of the CDR3 is 14 residues. V lost 5 bases, J lost 0 bases, and 8 bases lay in between. The CDR3 DNA sequence: TGTGCCAGCAGCGCCAGGGGCTCCTACAATGAGCAGTTCTTC. It is translated as CASSARGSYNEQFF. Full variable domain (remainder filled in from reference TRBV7-8 and TRBJ2-1): GAGVSQSPRYKVAKRGQDVALRCDPISGHVSLFWYQQALGQGPEFLTYFQNEAQLDKSGLPSDRFFAERPEGSVSTLKIQRTQQEDSAVYLCASSARGSYNEQFFGPGTRLTVL.

The chain joins TRBV5-1 to TRBJ2-5, with D possibly matching TRBD2 (6 bases). The V end lost 4 bases, the J end lost 0 bases, and 13 bases lay between the germline ends. Germline CDR1 and CDR2: SGHRS and YFSETQ. This CDR3 spans 15 amino acids. CDR3 bases: TGCGCCAGCAGCCCGGCTCTAGCGCACCAAGAGACCCAGTACTTC. This sequence encodes CASSPALAHQETQYF.

V usage is TRBV30 and J usage is TRBJ2-7; a weak D match, TRBD2 (5 bases). V was cut by 3 bases and J by 0 bases, with 12 bases left in between. Germline V CDR1 and CDR2: GTSNPN, SVGIG (reference sequence). The CDR3 consists of 14 residues. This chain's CDR3 is CAWSRGQSSYEQYF. The CDR3, as DNA: TGTGCCTGGAGCCGCGGGCAGAGCTCCTACGAGCAGTACTTC.

The chain joins TRBV30 to TRBJ2-3; no definite D call. The germline V gene encodes CDR1 GTSNPN and CDR2 SVGIG (reference sequence). The CDR3 covers 13 residues. Trimming took 5 bases from V and 2 from J, leaving 11 bases between them. CDR3 bases: TGTGCCTGGGCTCTACCGCCCACAGATACGCAGTATTTT. It encodes CAWALPPTDTQYF.

This rearrangement joins TRBV2 to TRBJ1-2; 7 nucleotides align to TRBD1. V gave up 5 bases and J gave up 6 bases; unmatched junction bases: 15. The germline gives CDR1 SNHLY, CDR2 FYNNEI. The CDR3 is made up of 16 amino acids. The CDR3 loop reads CASSKSIVRGAHGYTF. The CDR3 nucleotides read TGTGCCAGCAGTAAAAGTATCGTCAGGGGGGCGCATGGCTACACCTTC.

J is TRBJ2-1 and V is TRBV29-1; D uncertain. The CDR3 has 12 amino acids. Per the germline V gene, CDR1 is SQVTM and CDR2 is ANQGSEA. V lost 4 bases to trimming and J lost 9 bases, with 13 bases between them. For the CDR3, the DNA is TGCAGCGTTGCGAAAGAGTCGGGTGAGCAGTTCTTC. It codes for CSVAKESGEQFF.

The chain recombines TRBV5-1 with TRBJ2-6, with D possibly matching TRBD2 (5 bases). Germline V gene data show CDR1 as SGHRS and CDR2 as YFSETQ. The CDR3 is 14 amino acids. V shed 7 bases and J shed 4 bases, with 12 bases lying between them. The chain's CDR3 is CASGGRAGANVLTF. Here the CDR3 DNA reads TGCGCCAGCGGAGGACGGGCAGGGGCCAACGTCCTGACTTTC.

The chain is built from TRBV6-5 and TRBJ1-1, with 7 bases aligning to TRBD1. The germline gives CDR1 MNHEY, CDR2 SVGAGI. Trimming cost V 0 bases and J 2 bases; bases outside gene matches: 3. There are 15 residues in the CDR3. The CDR3 DNA follows: TGTGCCAGCAGTTACTCAAACAGGGGAAACACTGAAGCTTTCTTT. Translation: CASSYSNRGNTEAFF.

This rearrangement joins TRBV30 to TRBJ1-5; weak D call: TRBD1 (5 bases). The CDR3 has 15 residues. Per germline, CDR1 GTSNPN and CDR2 SVGIG (reference sequence). V was trimmed by 0 bases and J by 0 bases, leaving 9 bases between them. CDR3 in amino acids: CAWSVKGDSNQPQHF. The CDR3 bases are TGTGCCTGGAGTGTAAAAGGGGATAGCAATCAGCCCCAGCATTTT.